This paragraph covers one T cell receptor beta chain sequence. Its antigen is unknown. These data originate in a study of response to subunit inactivated influenza vaccine. A single record per CDR3 protein comes from TCRdb applying MiXCR to the RT-PCR reads. The table has roughly 760,000 distinct CDR3 sequences, 21% seen once. The CDR3 is 14 residues long. Deletions cut 6 bases from V and 5 bases from J, with 15 bases between. Germline V lookup: CDR1 KGHDR, CDR2 SFDVKD. Study-wide findings and caveats: Authors suggested each seasonal influenza vaccination recruits few new T cells.

Material: PBMCs from blood, obtained 5 to 6 days after vaccination. The receptor was derived from a man between 45 and 60 years old who received an inactivated influenza vaccine. The chain is built from TRBV24-1 and TRBJ1-2; D call uncertain. This chain's CDR3 is CATSSSSRAYGYTF. The CDR3 nucleotides are TGTGCCACCAGTTCATCCTCAAGGGCGTATGGCTACACCTTC.